This is a list of T cell receptor beta chains from one sample in a study of shared clonotypes between healthy human individuals. Profiling relied on immunoSEQ multiplex PCR, and the TCRdb table lists in-frame clones only, not all of them. This table holds hundreds of thousands of clones, just under 97% found once. The sequenced sample was naive CD8+ T cells sorted from blood. All receptors derive from a woman between 25 and 40 years old in good health. CDR3s include the opening cysteine and the closing phenylalanine or tryptophan. D genes are given only for firm matches.

j_gene	d_gene	v_gene	CDR3aa	CDR3nt
TRBJ1-2	TRBD1	TRBV14	CASRRQGVDYGYTF	TGTGCCAGCCGGAGACAGGGGGTTGACTATGGCTACACCTTC
TRBJ2-5	TRBD2	TRBV28	CASLPGTSGRAVVETQYF	TGTGCCAGCCTTCCCGGGACTAGCGGGAGGGCCGTAGTTGAGACCCAGTACTTC
TRBJ2-2	TRBD1	TRBV28	CASSLWDRVLNTGELFF	TGTGCCAGCAGTTTATGGGACAGGGTCTTGAACACCGGGGAGCTGTTTTTT
TRBJ1-1	TRBD1	TRBV27	CASSSTRIRGLNTEAFF	TGTGCCAGCAGTTCCACACGAATCAGGGGGCTAAACACTGAAGCTTTCTTT
TRBJ2-7	NA	TRBV4-1	CASSQTGIEQYF	TGCGCCAGCAGCCAAACAGGGATCGAGCAGTACTTC
TRBJ2-7	NA	TRBV13	CASSLAAYEQYF	TGTGCCAGCAGCTTAGCAGCCTACGAGCAGTACTTC
TRBJ2-4	NA	TRBV7-9	CASSSGTRNIQYF	TGTGCCAGCAGCTCGGGCACGAGAAACATTCAGTACTTC
TRBJ1-1	NA	TRBV6-1	CASSEAPGGLLPEAFF	TGTGCCAGCAGTGAAGCGCCGGGGGGCCTTTTACCTGAAGCTTTCTTT
TRBJ1-1	TRBD1	TRBV7-9	CASSLAWRGHTEAFF	TGTGCCAGCAGCTTAGCATGGAGGGGGCACACTGAAGCTTTCTTT
TRBJ2-3	NA	TRBV7-9	CASSSPFVGETQYF	TGTGCCAGCAGCTCCCCGTTTGTGGGTGAGACGCAGTATTTT
TRBJ2-7	TRBD2	TRBV30	CAWSGGGSYEQYF	TGTGCCTGGAGTGGGGGGGGCTCCTACGAGCAGTACTTC